A selection of T cell receptor beta chains follows, all from one sample in a study of blood T cell repertoires in COVID-19. Generated by immunoSEQ multiplex PCR, the TCRdb table keeps only in-frame clones and is missing some. The sample consists of approximately 200,000 clones, approximately 80% of them appearing once. The material sequenced was peripheral blood. The receptors stem from a woman in her fifties or sixties with acute or convalescent COVID-19. Both conserved end residues are part of each CDR3. Each record gives: D gene, clone size, J gene, V gene, CDR3 DNA, CDR3 protein. A D gene is named only where the DNA matches it firmly. Size is omitted from some rows. Given values are once, few, many or a class for expanded clones.

>TRBD1|-|TRBJ1-2|TRBV19
TGTGCCAGTAGTACACAGGGGGCCGGCTATGGCTACACCTTC
CASSTQGAGYGYTF
>-|-|TRBJ1-1|TRBV7-9
TGTGCCAGCAGCTTAAGGGGTTTTTCTGAAGCTTTCTTT
CASSLRGFSEAFF
>-|-|TRBJ1-5|TRBV5-1
TGCGCCAGCAGCTTTGAGGGAAATCAGCCCCAGCATTTT
CASSFEGNQPQHF
>-|-|TRBJ2-7|TRBV4-3
TGCGCCAGCAGCCAAGACTGGTATAGCTCCTACGAGCAGTACTTC
CASSQDWYSSYEQYF
>-|-|TRBJ1-2|TRBV29-1
TGCAGCGTAACCGCGGGGGGGAGCGGTGGCTACACCTTC
CSVTAGGSGGYTF
>TRBD2|-|TRBJ2-3|TRBV7-8
TGTGCCAGCAGCCCGGGGACTAGCAAGACAGATACGCAGTATTTT
CASSPGTSKTDTQYF
>-|-|TRBJ1-3|TRBV3-1/TRBV3-2
TGTGCCAGCAGCCAAGCCGACCCCGGGGGGCTCCGTGGAAACACCATATATTTT
CASSQADPGGLRGNTIYF
>-|-|TRBJ2-1|TRBV7-9
TGTGCCAGCAGCTTAGTGGAGACGGATGAGCAGTTCTTC
CASSLVETDEQFF
>TRBD2|-|TRBJ2-5|TRBV9
TGTGCCAGCAGCGTCGGGGCGGGAGGCCTTCAAGAGACCCAGTACTTC
CASSVGAGGLQETQYF
>-|-|TRBJ1-2|TRBV19
TGTGCCAGTAGTACAGACTCCAACTATGGCTACACCTTC
CASSTDSNYGYTF
>-|-|TRBJ1-2|TRBV11-2
TGTGCCAGCAGCTTAGTGGGGGGGCTGGTGTCCGACGATGGCTACACCTTC
CASSLVGGLVSDDGYTF
>-|few|TRBJ2-1|TRBV5-5
TGTGCCAGCAGCTTGGTAGCAGGGTCGAGTGAGCAGTTCTTC
CASSLVAGSSEQFF
>-|-|TRBJ2-3|TRBV6-1
TGTGCCAGCAGTGAAGTTATACGCGGGGATACGCAGTATTTT
CASSEVIRGDTQYF
>-|-|TRBJ2-2|TRBV10-2
TGCGCCAGCAGTGAACAGGGTTCCGGGGAGCTGTTTTTT
CASSEQGSGELFF
>-|-|TRBJ1-1|TRBV6-2/TRBV6-3
TGTGCCAGCAGTTACTCGACGACAGAGTACAACACTGAAGCTTTCTTT
CASSYSTTEYNTEAFF
>-|-|TRBJ2-6|TRBV5-1
TGCGCCAGCAGCAAGCAGGGGGGCTCTGGGGCCAACGTCCTGACTTTC
CASSKQGGSGANVLTF
>-|-|TRBJ1-1|TRBV29-1
TGCAGCGTTTGGAGTGGCAGGGAGAACACTGAAGCTTTCTTT
CSVWSGRENTEAFF
>TRBD1|-|TRBJ2-7|TRBV27
TGTGCCAGCAGTTTCAAGGGGGCAAGCTCCTACGAGCAGTACTTC
CASSFKGASSYEQYF
>-|-|TRBJ2-4|TRBV19
TGTGCCAGTAGTATCCTGACAGGTTCGGCCAAAAACATTCAGTACTTC
CASSILTGSAKNIQYF
>-|-|TRBJ1-2|TRBV14
TGTGCCAGCAGCCGCCGGGGGGGGACGGGGCTAGCTAACTATGGCTACACCTTC
CASSRRGGTGLANYGYTF
>-|-|TRBJ2-7|TRBV7-9
TGTGCCAGCAGTTTACAGGGCCACGAGCAGTACTTC
CASSLQGHEQYF
>-|-|TRBJ1-1|TRBV27
TGTGCCAGCGTACGCAGGGGTGAAGCTTTCTTT
CASVRRGEAFF
>-|-|TRBJ1-5|TRBV10-2
TGCGCCAGCAGTGGCGAAGGAGGTTCCAATCAGCCCCAGCATTTT
CASSGEGGSNQPQHF
>-|-|TRBJ1-1|TRBV20-1
TGCAGCGTTACAGCGAACACTGAAGCTTTCTTT
CSVTANTEAFF
>TRBD2|-|TRBJ2-1|TRBV18
TGTGCCAGCTCACCCCGCGAGCGGGGGGGTACCTACAATGAGCAGTTCTTC
CASSPRERGGTYNEQFF